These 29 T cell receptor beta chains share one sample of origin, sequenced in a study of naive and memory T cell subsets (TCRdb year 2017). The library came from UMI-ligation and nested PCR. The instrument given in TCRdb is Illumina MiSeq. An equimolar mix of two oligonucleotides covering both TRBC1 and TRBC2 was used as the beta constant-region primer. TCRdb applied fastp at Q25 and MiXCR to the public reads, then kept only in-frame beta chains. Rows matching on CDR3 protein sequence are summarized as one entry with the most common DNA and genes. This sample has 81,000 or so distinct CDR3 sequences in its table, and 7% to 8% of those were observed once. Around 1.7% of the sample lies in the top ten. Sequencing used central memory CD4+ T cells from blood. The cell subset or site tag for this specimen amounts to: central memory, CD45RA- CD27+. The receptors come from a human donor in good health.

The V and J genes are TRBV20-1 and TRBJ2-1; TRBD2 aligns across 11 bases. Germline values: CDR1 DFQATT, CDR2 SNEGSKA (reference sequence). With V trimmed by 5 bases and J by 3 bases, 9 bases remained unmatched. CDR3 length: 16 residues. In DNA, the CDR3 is TGCAGTGCTCCACCCGCTGGGACTAGCGGCTACAATGAGCAGTTCTTC. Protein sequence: CSAPPAGTSGYNEQFF.

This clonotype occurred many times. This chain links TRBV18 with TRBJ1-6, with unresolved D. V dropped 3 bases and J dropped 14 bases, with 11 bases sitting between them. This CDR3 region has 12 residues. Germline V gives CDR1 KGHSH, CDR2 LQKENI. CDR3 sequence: CASSPPGKSLHF. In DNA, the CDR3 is TGTGCCAGCTCACCCCCCGGCAAGTCCCTCCACTTT.

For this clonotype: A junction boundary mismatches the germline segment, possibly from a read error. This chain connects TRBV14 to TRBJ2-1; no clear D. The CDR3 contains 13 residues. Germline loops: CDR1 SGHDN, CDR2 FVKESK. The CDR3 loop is CASSRASYNERFF. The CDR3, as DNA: TGTGCCAGCAGCCGGGCTTCTTACAATGAGCGGTTCTTC.

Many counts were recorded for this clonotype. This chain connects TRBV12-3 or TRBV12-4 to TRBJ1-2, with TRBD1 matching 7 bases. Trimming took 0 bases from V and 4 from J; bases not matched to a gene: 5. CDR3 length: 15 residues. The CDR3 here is CASSLAQGDSYGYTF. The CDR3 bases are TGTGCCAGCAGTTTAGCGCAGGGGGACAGCTATGGCTACACCTTC.

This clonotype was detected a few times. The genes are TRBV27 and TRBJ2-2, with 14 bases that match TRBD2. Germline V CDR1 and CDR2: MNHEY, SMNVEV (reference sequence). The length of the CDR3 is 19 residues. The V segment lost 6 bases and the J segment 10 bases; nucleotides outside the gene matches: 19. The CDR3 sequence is CASRGAIGTSGRGQMELFF. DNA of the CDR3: TGTGCCAGCAGGGGAGCAATAGGGACTAGCGGGAGAGGTCAGATGGAGCTGTTTTTT.

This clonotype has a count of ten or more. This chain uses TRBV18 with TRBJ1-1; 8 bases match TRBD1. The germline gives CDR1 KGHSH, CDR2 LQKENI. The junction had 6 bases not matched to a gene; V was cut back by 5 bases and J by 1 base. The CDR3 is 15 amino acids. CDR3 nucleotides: TGTGCCAGCTCATCGACAGGGGCCGGGAACACTGAAGCTTTCTTT. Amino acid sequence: CASSSTGAGNTEAFF.

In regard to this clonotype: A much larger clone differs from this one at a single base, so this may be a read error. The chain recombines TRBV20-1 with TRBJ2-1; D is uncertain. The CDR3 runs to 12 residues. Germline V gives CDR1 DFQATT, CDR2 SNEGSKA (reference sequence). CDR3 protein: CGVPTTYNEQFF. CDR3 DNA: TGCGGTGTCCCCACCACCTACAATGAGCAGTTCTTC.

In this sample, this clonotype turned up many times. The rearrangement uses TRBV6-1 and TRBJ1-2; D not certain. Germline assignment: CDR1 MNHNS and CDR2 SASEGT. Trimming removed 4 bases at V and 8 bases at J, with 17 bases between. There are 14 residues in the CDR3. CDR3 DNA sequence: TGTGCCAGCAGTGGAAGTCGCGGCGGGAGGGGCTACACCTTC. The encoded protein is CASSGSRGGRGYTF.

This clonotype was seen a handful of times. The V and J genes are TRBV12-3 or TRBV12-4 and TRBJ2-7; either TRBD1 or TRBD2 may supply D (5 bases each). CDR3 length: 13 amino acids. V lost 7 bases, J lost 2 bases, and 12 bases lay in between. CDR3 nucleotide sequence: TGTGCCAGCACCCAGGGACGGACCTACGAGCAGTACTTC. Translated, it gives CASTQGRTYEQYF.

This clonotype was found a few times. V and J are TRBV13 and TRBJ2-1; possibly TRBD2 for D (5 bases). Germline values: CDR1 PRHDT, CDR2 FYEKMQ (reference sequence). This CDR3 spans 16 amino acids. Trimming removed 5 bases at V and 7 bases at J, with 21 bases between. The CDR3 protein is CASSPSDFSRRNEQFF. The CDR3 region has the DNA TGTGCCAGCAGCCCGTCGGACTTCTCCCGACGGAATGAGCAGTTCTTC.

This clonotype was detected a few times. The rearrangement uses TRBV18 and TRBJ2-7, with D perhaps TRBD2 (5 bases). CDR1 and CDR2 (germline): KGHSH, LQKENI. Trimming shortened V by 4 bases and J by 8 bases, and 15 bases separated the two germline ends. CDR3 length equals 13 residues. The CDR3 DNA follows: TGTGCCAGCTCACGTCCCGGAGGCTTGAAGCAGTACTTC. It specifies CASSRPGGLKQYF.

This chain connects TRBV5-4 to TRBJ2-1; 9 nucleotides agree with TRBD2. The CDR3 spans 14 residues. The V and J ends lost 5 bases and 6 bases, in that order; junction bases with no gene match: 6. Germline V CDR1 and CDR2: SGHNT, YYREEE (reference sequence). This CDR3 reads CASRAGGISNEQFF. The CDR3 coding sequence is TGTGCCAGCAGGGCGGGGGGGATCAGCAATGAGCAGTTCTTC.

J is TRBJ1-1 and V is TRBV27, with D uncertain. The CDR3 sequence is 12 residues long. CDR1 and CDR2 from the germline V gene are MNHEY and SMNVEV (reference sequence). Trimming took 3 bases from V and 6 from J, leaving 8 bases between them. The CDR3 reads CASSFRRAEAFF. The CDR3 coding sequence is TGTGCCAGCAGTTTCCGGAGGGCTGAAGCTTTCTTT.

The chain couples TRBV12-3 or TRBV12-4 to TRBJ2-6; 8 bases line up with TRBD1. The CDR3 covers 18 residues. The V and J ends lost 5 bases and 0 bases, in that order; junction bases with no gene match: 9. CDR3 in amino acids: CASSRQGTSLSGANVLTF. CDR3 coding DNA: TGTGCCAGCAGTCGACAGGGGACTTCCCTCTCTGGGGCCAACGTCCTGACTTTC.

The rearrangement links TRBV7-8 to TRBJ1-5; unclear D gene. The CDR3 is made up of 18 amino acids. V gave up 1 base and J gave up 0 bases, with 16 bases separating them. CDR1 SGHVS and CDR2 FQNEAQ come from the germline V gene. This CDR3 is CASSLGDKKGHSNQPQHF. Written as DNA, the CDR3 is TGTGCCAGCAGCTTAGGCGACAAGAAGGGCCATAGCAATCAGCCCCAGCATTTT. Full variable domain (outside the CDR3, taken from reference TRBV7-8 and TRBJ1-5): GAGVSQSPRYKVAKRGQDVALRCDPISGHVSLFWYQQALGQGPEFLTYFQNEAQLDKSGLPSDRFFAERPEGSVSTLKIQRTQQEDSAVYLCASSLGDKKGHSNQPQHFGDGTRLSIL.

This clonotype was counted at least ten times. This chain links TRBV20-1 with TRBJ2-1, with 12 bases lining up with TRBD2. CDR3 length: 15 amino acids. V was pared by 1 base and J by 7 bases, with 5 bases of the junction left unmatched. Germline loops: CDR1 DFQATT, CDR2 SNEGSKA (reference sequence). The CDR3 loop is CSARVASGRANEQFF. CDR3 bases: TGCAGTGCTAGAGTGGCTAGCGGGAGGGCTAATGAGCAGTTCTTC.

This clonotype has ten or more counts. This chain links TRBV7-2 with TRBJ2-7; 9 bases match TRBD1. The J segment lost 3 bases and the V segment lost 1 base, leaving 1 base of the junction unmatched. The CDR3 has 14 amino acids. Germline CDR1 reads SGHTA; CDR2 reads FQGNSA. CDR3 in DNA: TGTGCCAGCAGCTTAGGGACAGGGGTCTACGAGCAGTACTTC. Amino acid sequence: CASSLGTGVYEQYF.

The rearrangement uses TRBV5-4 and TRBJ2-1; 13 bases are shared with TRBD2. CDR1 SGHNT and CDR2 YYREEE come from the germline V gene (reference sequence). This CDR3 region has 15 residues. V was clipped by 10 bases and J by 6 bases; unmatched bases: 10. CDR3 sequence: CAGTTGTSGINEQFF. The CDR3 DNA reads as TGTGCCGGAACTACCGGGACTAGCGGGATCAATGAGCAGTTCTTC.

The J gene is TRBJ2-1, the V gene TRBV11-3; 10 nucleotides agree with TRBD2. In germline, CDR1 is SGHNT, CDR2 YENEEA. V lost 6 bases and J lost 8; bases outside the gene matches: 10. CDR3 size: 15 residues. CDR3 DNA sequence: TGTGCCAGCAGTTATGGGGTTAGCGGGGGGCATGAGCAGTTCTTC. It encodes CASSYGVSGGHEQFF.

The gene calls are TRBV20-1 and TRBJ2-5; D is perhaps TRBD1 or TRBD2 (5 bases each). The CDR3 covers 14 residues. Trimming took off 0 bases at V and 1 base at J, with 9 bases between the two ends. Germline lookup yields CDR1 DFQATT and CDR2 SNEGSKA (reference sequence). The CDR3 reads CSARDSGTQETQYF. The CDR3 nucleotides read TGCAGTGCTAGAGATTCGGGGACCCAAGAGACCCAGTACTTC.

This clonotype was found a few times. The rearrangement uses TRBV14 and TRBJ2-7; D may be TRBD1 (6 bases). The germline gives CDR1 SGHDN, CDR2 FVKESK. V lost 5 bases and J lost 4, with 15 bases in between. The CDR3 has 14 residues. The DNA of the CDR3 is TGTGCCAGCAGCATCGGACAGCTTATGTACGAGCAGTACTTC. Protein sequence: CASSIGQLMYEQYF.

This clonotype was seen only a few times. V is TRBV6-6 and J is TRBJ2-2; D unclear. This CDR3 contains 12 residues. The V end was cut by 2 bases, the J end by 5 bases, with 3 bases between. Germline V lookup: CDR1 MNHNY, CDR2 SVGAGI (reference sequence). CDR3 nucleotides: TGTGCCAGCAGTTACGAGACCGGGGAGCTGTTTTTT. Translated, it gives CASSYETGELFF.

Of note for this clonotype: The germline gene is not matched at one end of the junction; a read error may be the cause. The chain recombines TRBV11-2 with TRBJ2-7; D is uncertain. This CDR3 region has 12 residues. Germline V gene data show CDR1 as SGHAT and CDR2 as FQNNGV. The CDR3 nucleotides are TGTGCCAGCAGCTTAGAGAACTACAAGCAGTACTTC. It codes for CASSLENYKQYF. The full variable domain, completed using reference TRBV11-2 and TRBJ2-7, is EAGVAQSPRYKIIEKRQSVAFWCNPISGHATLYWYQQILGQGPKLLIQFQNNGVVDDSQLPKDRFSAERLKGVDSTLKIQPAKLEDSAVYLCASSLENYKQYFGPGTRLTVT.

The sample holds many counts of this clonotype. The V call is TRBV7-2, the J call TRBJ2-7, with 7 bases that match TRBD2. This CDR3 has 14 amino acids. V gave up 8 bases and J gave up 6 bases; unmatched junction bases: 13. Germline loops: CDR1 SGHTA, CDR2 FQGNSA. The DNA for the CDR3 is TGTGCCAGCTTAATCCGGGCGGGGGTACGCGAGCAGTACTTC. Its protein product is CASLIRAGVREQYF.

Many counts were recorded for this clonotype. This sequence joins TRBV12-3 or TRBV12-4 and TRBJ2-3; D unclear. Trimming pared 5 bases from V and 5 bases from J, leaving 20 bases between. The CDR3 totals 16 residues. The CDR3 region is CASSPRRSEGEDTQYF. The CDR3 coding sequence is TGTGCCAGCAGTCCCAGACGCTCCGAAGGTGAAGATACGCAGTATTTT.

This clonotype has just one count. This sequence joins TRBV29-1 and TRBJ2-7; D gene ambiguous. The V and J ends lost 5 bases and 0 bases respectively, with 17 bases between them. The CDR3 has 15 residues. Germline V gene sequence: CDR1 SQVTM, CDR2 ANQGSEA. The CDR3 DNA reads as TGCAGCGTTACTTTCGGGTACCTAGACTCCTACGAGCAGTACTTC. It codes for CSVTFGYLDSYEQYF.

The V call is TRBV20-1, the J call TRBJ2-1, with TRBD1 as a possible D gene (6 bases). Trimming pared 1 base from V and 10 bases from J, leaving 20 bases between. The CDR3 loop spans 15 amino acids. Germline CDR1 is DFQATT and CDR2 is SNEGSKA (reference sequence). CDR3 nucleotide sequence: TGCAGTGCTAGAGGGGGGCCCCCTAAGGTGGGAGAGCAGTTCTTC. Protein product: CSARGGPPKVGEQFF.

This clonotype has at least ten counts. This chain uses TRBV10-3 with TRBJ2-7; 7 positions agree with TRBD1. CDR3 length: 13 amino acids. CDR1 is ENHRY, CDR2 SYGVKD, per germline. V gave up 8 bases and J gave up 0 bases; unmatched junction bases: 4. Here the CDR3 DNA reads TGTGCCATCGAGGGGGACAGCTCCTACGAGCAGTACTTC. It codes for CAIEGDSSYEQYF.

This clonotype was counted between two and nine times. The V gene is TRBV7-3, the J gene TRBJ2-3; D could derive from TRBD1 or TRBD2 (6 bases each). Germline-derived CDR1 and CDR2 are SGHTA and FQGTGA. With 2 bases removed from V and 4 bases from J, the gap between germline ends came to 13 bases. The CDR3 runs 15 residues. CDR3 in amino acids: CASSLAIGGPDTQYF. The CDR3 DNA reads TGTGCCAGCAGCTTAGCTATCGGGGGCCCAGATACGCAGTATTTT.